Listed below are T cell receptor beta chains from one sample, sequenced in a study of blood T cell repertoires in COVID-19. The repertoire was sequenced with immunoSEQ multiplex PCR; TCRdb's copy has only in-frame clones and lacks some. The data contain roughly 110,000 clones, about 89% of them seen just once; the ten biggest clones take up about 20%. Sequencing was carried out using peripheral blood. The receptors shown here come from a human donor with acute or convalescent COVID-19. The donor label of this sample is uncertain. Each CDR3 is given with its conserved first and last residue. Each record gives: J gene, D gene, clone size, V gene, CDR3 protein, CDR3 DNA. The D gene is left open where the match is weak. The listing skips clone size in some rows; elsewhere it reads once, few, many or a size class.

j_gene: TRBJ1-5
d_gene: TRBD1
abundance: -
v_gene: TRBV6-5
CDR3aa: CASSGTAYSNQPQHF
CDR3nt: TGTGCCAGCAGCGGGACAGCTTATAGCAATCAGCCCCAGCATTTT

j_gene: TRBJ2-7
d_gene: -
abundance: -
v_gene: TRBV2
CDR3aa: CASSGAVYEQYF
CDR3nt: TGTGCCAGCAGCGGAGCCGTCTACGAGCAGTACTTC

j_gene: TRBJ2-2
d_gene: TRBD1
abundance: -
v_gene: TRBV28
CDR3aa: CASSIDRAFAGELFF
CDR3nt: TGTGCCAGCAGCATAGACAGGGCCTTCGCCGGGGAGCTGTTTTTT

j_gene: TRBJ2-1
d_gene: -
abundance: -
v_gene: TRBV7-3
CDR3aa: CASSLNTPDEQFF
CDR3nt: TGTGCCAGCAGCTTAAATACACCCGATGAGCAGTTCTTC

j_gene: TRBJ2-1
d_gene: -
abundance: -
v_gene: TRBV5-1
CDR3aa: CASSRGFVRREDNEQFF
CDR3nt: TGCGCCAGCAGCAGGGGATTCGTCAGGAGGGAGGACAATGAGCAGTTCTTC

j_gene: TRBJ1-5
d_gene: -
abundance: once
v_gene: TRBV7-9
CDR3aa: CASTGGDSNQPQHF
CDR3nt: TGTGCCAGCACTGGAGGGGACAGCAATCAGCCCCAGCATTTT

j_gene: TRBJ2-7
d_gene: -
abundance: -
v_gene: TRBV28
CDR3aa: CASSLASAYEQYF
CDR3nt: TGTGCCAGCAGTTTGGCTAGCGCCTACGAGCAGTACTTC

j_gene: TRBJ1-1
d_gene: -
abundance: -
v_gene: TRBV5-1
CDR3aa: CASSLVMNTEAFF
CDR3nt: TGCGCCAGCAGCTTGGTTATGAACACTGAAGCTTTCTTT

j_gene: TRBJ1-2
d_gene: -
abundance: -
v_gene: TRBV11-1
CDR3aa: CASSHSGTSTNYGYTF
CDR3nt: TGTGCCAGCAGCCATTCCGGGACAAGCACTAACTATGGCTACACCTTC

j_gene: TRBJ2-1
d_gene: TRBD2
abundance: -
v_gene: TRBV11-2
CDR3aa: CASSPRTSGRPAVGQFF
CDR3nt: TGTGCCAGCAGCCCCCGGACTAGCGGGAGGCCGGCAGTGGGGCAGTTCTTC

j_gene: TRBJ1-4
d_gene: -
abundance: -
v_gene: TRBV5-6
CDR3aa: CASTITGTEKLFF
CDR3nt: TGTGCCAGCACGATAACAGGGACGGAAAAACTGTTTTTT

j_gene: TRBJ2-7
d_gene: TRBD2
abundance: -
v_gene: TRBV6-5
CDR3aa: CASSRTGGGSEQYF
CDR3nt: TGTGCCAGCAGCAGAACGGGAGGGGGGAGCGAGCAGTACTTC

j_gene: TRBJ1-3
d_gene: TRBD1
abundance: -
v_gene: TRBV18
CDR3aa: CASSRGQVDSGNTIYF
CDR3nt: TGTGCCAGCTCCCGCGGACAGGTTGACTCTGGAAACACCATATATTTT

j_gene: TRBJ2-5
d_gene: -
abundance: -
v_gene: TRBV12-5
CDR3aa: CASGLGAGGQETQYF
CDR3nt: TGTGCTAGTGGTTTGGGGGCCGGGGGCCAAGAGACCCAGTACTTC

j_gene: TRBJ1-1
d_gene: -
abundance: -
v_gene: TRBV28
CDR3aa: CASLRPGSNTEAFF
CDR3nt: TGTGCCAGCTTACGCCCGGGGAGTAACACTGAAGCTTTCTTT

j_gene: TRBJ2-5
d_gene: TRBD1
abundance: -
v_gene: TRBV11-3
CDR3aa: CASSLDHGTGGFGTQYF
CDR3nt: TGTGCCAGCAGCTTAGATCACGGTACAGGGGGTTTTGGGACCCAGTACTTC

j_gene: TRBJ1-6
d_gene: -
abundance: -
v_gene: TRBV27
CDR3aa: CASSLEGTWNSPLHF
CDR3nt: TGTGCCAGCAGTTTAGAGGGGACATGGAATTCACCCCTCCACTTT

j_gene: TRBJ1-6
d_gene: -
abundance: -
v_gene: TRBV4-2
CDR3aa: CASSQVIGQRNSPLHF
CDR3nt: TGTGCCAGCAGCCAAGTTATAGGACAGCGGAATTCACCCCTCCACTTT

j_gene: TRBJ2-3
d_gene: TRBD2
abundance: once
v_gene: TRBV10-3
CDR3aa: CAIRDPLAGVSTDTQYF
CDR3nt: TGTGCCATCAGGGACCCACTAGCGGGGGTGAGCACAGATACGCAGTATTTT

j_gene: TRBJ2-5
d_gene: -
abundance: -
v_gene: TRBV6-5
CDR3aa: CASIHSGSRQETQYF
CDR3nt: TGTGCCAGCATTCACTCGGGTAGCCGTCAAGAGACCCAGTACTTC

j_gene: TRBJ1-1
d_gene: -
abundance: -
v_gene: TRBV5-5
CDR3aa: CASSPGDLRQTFISNTEAFF
CDR3nt: TGTGCCAGCAGCCCCGGTGACCTTCGACAGACTTTTATTTCTAACACTGAAGCTTTCTTT

j_gene: TRBJ2-7
d_gene: TRBD2
abundance: -
v_gene: TRBV4-3
CDR3aa: CASSPGLAGEQYF
CDR3nt: TGCGCCAGCAGCCCCGGACTAGCTGGGGAGCAGTACTTC

j_gene: TRBJ1-3
d_gene: -
abundance: -
v_gene: TRBV6-2/TRBV6-3
CDR3aa: CASSYGHSGNTIYF
CDR3nt: TGTGCCAGCAGTTACGGACATTCAGGAAACACCATATATTTT

j_gene: TRBJ2-5
d_gene: TRBD1
abundance: -
v_gene: TRBV28
CDR3aa: CASNWGQGSQETQYF
CDR3nt: TGTGCCAGCAACTGGGGACAGGGAAGCCAAGAGACCCAGTACTTC

j_gene: TRBJ1-1
d_gene: TRBD1
abundance: -
v_gene: TRBV5-1
CDR3aa: CASSLGDRAWNTEAFF
CDR3nt: TGCGCCAGCAGCTTGGGGGACAGGGCTTGGAACACTGAAGCTTTCTTT

j_gene: TRBJ1-5
d_gene: -
abundance: -
v_gene: TRBV19
CDR3aa: CASSISPNQPQHF
CDR3nt: TGTGCCAGTAGTATCTCCCCTAATCAGCCCCAGCATTTT

j_gene: TRBJ2-5
d_gene: TRBD2
abundance: -
v_gene: TRBV28
CDR3aa: CASSLSVGLGTSEGTQYF
CDR3nt: TGTGCCAGCAGTTTATCAGTAGGACTCGGGACTAGCGAGGGGACCCAGTACTTC

j_gene: TRBJ2-5
d_gene: -
abundance: -
v_gene: TRBV20-1
CDR3aa: CSATGETQYF
CDR3nt: TGCAGTGCAACTGGAGAGACCCAGTACTTC

j_gene: TRBJ1-5
d_gene: -
abundance: -
v_gene: TRBV19
CDR3aa: CASSIGEMVFTSEVDQPQHF
CDR3nt: TGTGCCAGTAGTATCGGGGAAATGGTCTTTACATCGGAGGTTGATCAGCCCCAGCATTTT

j_gene: TRBJ1-6
d_gene: -
abundance: -
v_gene: TRBV6-5
CDR3aa: CASSSPGLRSHF
CDR3nt: TGTGCCAGCAGTTCACCGGGACTGCGAAGTCACTTT

j_gene: TRBJ1-5
d_gene: TRBD1
abundance: -
v_gene: TRBV2
CDR3aa: CASRDRARSTSQHF
CDR3nt: TGTGCCAGCAGGGACAGGGCGAGGAGTACGTCCCAGCATTTT

j_gene: TRBJ1-6
d_gene: TRBD1
abundance: -
v_gene: TRBV19
CDR3aa: CASSRHAGQGIIPLHF
CDR3nt: TGTGCCAGTAGTCGCCACGCGGGACAGGGAATTATACCCCTCCACTTT

j_gene: TRBJ1-1
d_gene: -
abundance: -
v_gene: TRBV18
CDR3aa: CASSIDSTEAFF
CDR3nt: TGTGCCAGCTCAATAGACAGCACTGAAGCTTTCTTT

j_gene: TRBJ1-4
d_gene: -
abundance: -
v_gene: TRBV25-1
CDR3aa: CASSYTTTNEKLFF
CDR3nt: TGTGCCAGCAGTTACACAACAACTAATGAAAAACTGTTTTTT

j_gene: TRBJ1-5
d_gene: -
abundance: -
v_gene: TRBV15
CDR3aa: CATSRDIRTGQPQHF
CDR3nt: TGTGCCACCAGCAGAGATATCAGGACGGGACAGCCCCAGCATTTT

j_gene: TRBJ2-1
d_gene: -
abundance: -
v_gene: TRBV4-2
CDR3aa: CASSRASGQRSYNEQFF
CDR3nt: TGTGCCAGCAGCCGAGCCTCCGGACAGAGATCCTACAATGAGCAGTTCTTC

j_gene: TRBJ1-1
d_gene: TRBD1
abundance: -
v_gene: TRBV7-9
CDR3aa: CASTFDQGGTEAFF
CDR3nt: TGTGCCAGCACCTTTGACCAGGGGGGTACTGAAGCTTTCTTT

j_gene: TRBJ2-2
d_gene: -
abundance: -
v_gene: TRBV5-4
CDR3aa: CASSLGRVATGELFF
CDR3nt: TGTGCCAGCAGCTTGGGACGGGTCGCCACCGGGGAGCTGTTTTTT

j_gene: TRBJ2-3
d_gene: -
abundance: few
v_gene: TRBV6-5
CDR3aa: CATQGGRTDTQYF
CDR3nt: TGTGCCACTCAGGGGGGCCGCACAGATACGCAGTATTTT

j_gene: TRBJ2-3
d_gene: -
abundance: -
v_gene: TRBV19
CDR3aa: CASSPTRLSTDTQYF
CDR3nt: TGTGCCAGTAGCCCGACTAGACTATCCACAGATACGCAGTATTTT

j_gene: TRBJ2-1
d_gene: TRBD2
abundance: -
v_gene: TRBV28
CDR3aa: CASSGREQYNEQFF
CDR3nt: TGTGCCAGCAGTGGGAGGGAGCAATACAATGAGCAGTTCTTC

j_gene: TRBJ2-7
d_gene: -
abundance: -
v_gene: TRBV6-5
CDR3aa: CASSLRTYEQYF
CDR3nt: TGTGCCAGCAGCCTAAGAACCTACGAGCAGTACTTC

j_gene: TRBJ1-3
d_gene: -
abundance: -
v_gene: TRBV30
CDR3aa: CAWNTYSGNTIYF
CDR3nt: TGTGCCTGGAATACATACTCTGGAAACACCATATATTTT